This entry lists 10 T cell receptor beta chains sequenced from one sample in a study of Tregs in tolerant kidney transplant recipients. Some clones are missing from TCRdb's copy, which holds only in-frame ones; the method was immunoSEQ multiplex PCR. This repertoire includes roughly 34,000 clones. The specimen was CD8+ T cells from blood, collected before the transplant. The receptors stem from a human donor who received a combined kidney and bone marrow transplant.

Notes on this clone: The read terminates 3 residues ahead of where the CDR3 ends, so the germline J gene completes it. The chain uses TRBV7-6 and TRBJ2-1; TRBD2 matches at 7 bases. V gave up 4 bases and J gave up 4 bases; unmatched junction bases: 10. This CDR3 contains 16 residues. CDR1 and CDR2 (germline): SGHVS, FNYEAQ. CDR3 DNA (partial): TGTGCCAGCAGCTCTACACCAGCGGGACTTTACAATGAG. Translated: CASSSTPAGLYNE. From start to end, the CDR3 is CASSSTPAGLYNEQFF.

Points on this clone: The sequenced fragment ends 3 residues before the CDR3 boundary, so the rest is inferred from the germline J gene. The chain uses TRBV2 and TRBJ2-7; 12 bases line up with TRBD2. Germline assignment: CDR1 SNHLY and CDR2 FYNNEI. This CDR3 comprises 16 residues. Trimming at V came to 1 base and at J to 5 bases, leaving 6 bases not matched to a gene. Incomplete CDR3 DNA: TGTGCCAGCAGTGAAGGACTAGCGGGGGCCTTGGACGAG. This translates into CASSEGLAGALDE. The whole CDR3 is CASSEGLAGALDEQYF.

With respect to this clone: With the read ending 3 residues before the CDR3 end, the germline J gene is used to fill in that end. V is TRBV20-1 and J is TRBJ2-1; TRBD1 is a possible D gene (5 bases). The germline V and J ends were trimmed by 0 bases and 3 bases, with 12 bases remaining between them. Germline loops: CDR1 DFQATT, CDR2 SNEGSKA (reference sequence). This CDR3 is built from 15 residues. The CDR3 is CSARDNLGDYNEQFF. The sequenced part of the CDR3 DNA is TGCAGTGCTAGAGATAATCTAGGGGACTACAATGAG.

With respect to this clone: The read ends 3 residues before the CDR3 terminus; that terminus is restored from the germline J gene. The V and J genes are TRBV18 and TRBJ2-5; 12 nucleotides align to TRBD1. Germline V CDR1 and CDR2: KGHSH, LQKENI. The V and J ends lost 6 bases and 5 bases, in that order; junction bases with no gene match: 7. This CDR3 spans 15 amino acids. The chain's CDR3 is CASSEGQGASETQYF. The sequenced part of the CDR3 DNA is TGTGCCAGCTCCGAGGGACAGGGGGCTTCGGAGACC.

Comment on this clone: The read comes to an end 3 residues before the CDR3 does, leaving the germline J gene to fill in the end. This chain links TRBV7-9 with TRBJ2-1; no clear D. V was trimmed by 1 base and J by 3 bases, leaving 7 bases between them. The CDR3 contains 14 residues. Germline V lookup: CDR1 SEHNR, CDR2 FQNEAQ (reference sequence). The part of the CDR3 DNA that was read is TGTGCCAGCAGCTTAGGGCAGATCTACAATGAG. This translates into CASSLGQIYNE. The whole CDR3 is CASSLGQIYNEQFF.

A word on this clone: The read is 3 residues too short to cover the CDR3 end, so that end is filled in from the germline J gene. The chain combines TRBV13 with TRBJ2-1; perhaps TRBD2 as D (6 bases). Trimming left V 4 bases short and J 2 bases short, with 15 bases between. Germline V gene data show CDR1 as PRHDT and CDR2 as FYEKMQ (reference sequence). CDR3 length: 16 amino acids. CDR3 sequence reads: CASSSKAGPTYNEQFF. The CDR3 bases that were read are TGTGCCAGCAGCTCGAAAGCGGGCCCCACCTACAATGAG.

On this clone: Coverage ceases 3 residues before the CDR3 finishes, and the germline J gene fills in the end. The chain carries TRBV6-4 and TRBJ1-5; the match to TRBD1 covers 7 bases. The length of the CDR3 is 12 residues. Per the germline V gene, CDR1 is MRHNA and CDR2 is SNTAGT. Here the CDR3 reads CGQGSRNQPQHF. The sequenced part of the CDR3 DNA is TGTGGACAGGGTAGTCGAAATCAGCCC.

Note on this clone: The sequenced fragment ends 3 residues before the CDR3 boundary, so the rest is inferred from the germline J gene. V is TRBV12-3 or TRBV12-4 and J is TRBJ1-1, with D uncertain. Trimming pared 3 bases from V and 1 base from J, leaving 6 bases between. CDR3 length: 13 residues. The sequenced part of the CDR3 DNA is TGTGCCAGCAGTTTGGCCAGGAACACTGAA. This codes for CASSLARNTE. The whole CDR3 is CASSLARNTEAFF.

The CDR3 DNA, read in part, is TGTGCCAGCAGCTTGGGGACAGGGCGCTACGAG. Translating gives CASSLGTGRYE. The whole CDR3 region reads CASSLGTGRYEQYF. V and J are TRBV7-6 and TRBJ2-7, with 9 positions matching TRBD1. The missing CDR3 end, 3 residues past where the read stops, is filled in from the germline J gene. With 3 bases clipped from V and 3 bases from J, the junction kept 3 bases outside the gene matches. Germline CDR1 is SGHVS and CDR2 is FNYEAQ. The CDR3 contains 14 residues.

On this clone itself: The read gets to within 3 residues of the CDR3 end, and the germline J gene fills in the rest. The V and J genes are TRBV2 and TRBJ2-5; 15 nucleotides align to TRBD2. CDR1 and CDR2 from the germline V gene are SNHLY and FYNNEI. The J segment lost 4 bases and the V segment lost 6 bases, leaving 0 bases of the junction unmatched. This CDR3 has 14 amino acids. CDR3 DNA (partial): TGTGCCAGCAGGGGACTAGCGGGAGGAGAGACC. Its translation: CASRGLAGGET. The complete CDR3 protein is CASRGLAGGETQYF.